The rows below give T cell receptor beta chains drawn from one sample of a study of cytomegalovirus exposure and HLA in healthy donors. Libraries were prepared by immunoSEQ multiplex PCR; TCRdb keeps only in-frame clonotypes and omits some of them. This table holds fewer than 400,000 clones, roughly 87% found once. The sequenced material came from PBMCs. The receptors here all came from a man aged 25-45 years in good health and CMV-seronegative. CDR3s include the opening cysteine and the closing phenylalanine or tryptophan. D genes are given only for firm matches. Clone sizes are given selectively: once, few, many, or a class where the clone is expanded.

>TRBJ1-3|TRBV6-5|NA|NA
TGTGCCAGCAGAACCCAGGGGTTTGGAAACACCATATATTTT
CASRTQGFGNTIYF
>TRBJ2-7|TRBV13|NA|once
TGTGCCAGCAGGCGGTCCGGGGGTTTAGACGAGCAGTACTTC
CASRRSGGLDEQYF
>TRBJ2-7|TRBV21-1|NA|NA
TGTGCCAGCAGCAAAGTAGGCAGGGCCTACGAGCAGTACTTC
CASSKVGRAYEQYF
>TRBJ2-1|TRBV29-1|NA|NA
TGCAGCGTCACCGGGACACTCGGCTACAATGAGCAGTTCTTC
CSVTGTLGYNEQFF
>TRBJ2-3|TRBV11-2|TRBD2|NA
TGTGCCAGCAGCGAGCGACTAGCGGGAGCTACCTCCCATACGCAGTATTTT
CASSERLAGATSHTQYF
>TRBJ2-2|TRBV5-1|TRBD1|NA
TGCGCCAGCAGCTGGGGACAGGGGGACACCGGGGAGCTGTTTTTT
CASSWGQGDTGELFF
>TRBJ2-1|TRBV10-1|NA|NA
TGCGCCAGCAGCGCTGGACAGTTTTACAATGAGCAGTTCTTC
CASSAGQFYNEQFF
>TRBJ2-3|TRBV25-1|NA|NA
TGTGCCAGCAGCGAAACCGGTGGCACAGATACGCAGTATTTT
CASSETGGTDTQYF
>TRBJ1-2|TRBV7-6|TRBD1|NA
TGTGCCAGCAGCCCCATGGACAGGGGGCAAGGCTACACCTTC
CASSPMDRGQGYTF
>TRBJ1-2|TRBV4-3|NA|NA
TGCGCCAGCAGCCAAGTGGTAGACACCTATGGCTACACCTTC
CASSQVVDTYGYTF
>TRBJ2-2|TRBV6-1|TRBD1|NA
TGTGCCAGCAGTTGGACAGGACTGAACACCGGGGAGCTGTTTTTT
CASSWTGLNTGELFF
>TRBJ2-3|TRBV10-1|TRBD2|NA
TGCGCCAGCAGTGCCCGGACTAGCGGGGGGGGTTACACAGATACGCAGTATTTT
CASSARTSGGGYTDTQYF
>TRBJ2-7|TRBV7-9|NA|NA
TGTGCCAGCAGCTTTGTACCGGCCTACGAGCAGTACTTC
CASSFVPAYEQYF